A selection of T cell receptor beta chains follows, all from one sample in a study of beta chain features in type 1 diabetes. Generated by immunoSEQ multiplex PCR, the TCRdb table keeps only in-frame clones and is missing some. In the table there are almost 350,000 clones, approximately 9.9% of which are singletons. The sequencing sample was made of central memory CD4+ T cells from blood. These TCRs come from a man aged 25 to 40 with type 1 diabetes. Each CDR3 is given with its conserved first and last residue. D genes are given only for firm matches. Clone size appears in some rows only: once, few, many, or a class for an expanded clone.

clone size	J gene	CDR3 length	D gene	V gene	CDR3 DNA	CDR3 protein
NA	TRBJ2-3	18	TRBD2	TRBV27	TGTGCCAGCAGTTTCAGGGCGGGGGGCCCGTCAGGCACAGATACGCAGTATTTT	CASSFRAGGPSGTDTQYF
NA	TRBJ2-5	15	TRBD1	TRBV5-1	TGCGCCAGCAGTGGACAGGGGTTGGTTCAAGAGACCCAGTACTTC	CASSGQGLVQETQYF
few	TRBJ1-3	15	NA	TRBV9	TGTGCCAGCAGCGTGGACGGACACTCTGGAAACACCATATATTTT	CASSVDGHSGNTIYF
NA	TRBJ2-1	14	TRBD2	TRBV2	TGTGCCAGCAGAGGCGGGGGGGCCCGTAATGAGCAGTTCTTC	CASRGGGARNEQFF
NA	TRBJ1-6	13	NA	TRBV9	TGTGCCAGCAGCGTAGACCTAGGTTCACCCCTCCACTTT	CASSVDLGSPLHF
NA	TRBJ1-6	14	TRBD1	TRBV29-1	TGCAGCGCCTTATCCGGGACAGCCAATTCACCCCTCCACTTT	CSALSGTANSPLHF
NA	TRBJ1-5	13	NA	TRBV19	TGTGCCAGTAGTATAAGTCAGGATCAGCCCCAGCATTTT	CASSISQDQPQHF
NA	TRBJ1-6	15	NA	TRBV27	TGTGCCAGCAGTCGTCGTGACGGGGGACATTCACCCCTCCACTTT	CASSRRDGGHSPLHF
few	TRBJ2-1	11	NA	TRBV20-1	TGCAGTGCTGGTGTCCGTGGTGAGCAGTTCTTC	CSAGVRGEQFF
NA	TRBJ2-7	14	NA	TRBV4-3	TGCGCCAGCAGCCCTATTAGATCATCCTACGAGCAGTACTTC	CASSPIRSSYEQYF
NA	TRBJ1-1	13	NA	TRBV6-1	TGTGCCAGCAGAGGGGGATGGAACACTGAAGCTTTCTTT	CASRGGWNTEAFF
few	TRBJ1-1	13	TRBD1	TRBV30	TGTGCCTGGAGTCAGGGGGGGAACACTGAAGCTTTCTTT	CAWSQGGNTEAFF
few	TRBJ2-1	14	TRBD1	TRBV11-2	TGTGCCAGCCGCAGGCAGGGGGCGCGGCTTGAGCAGTTCTTC	CASRRQGARLEQFF
NA	TRBJ2-3	15	NA	TRBV6-5	TGTGCCAGCAGTTACTCGGCCGGGGATTCAGATACGCAGTATTTT	CASSYSAGDSDTQYF
NA	TRBJ2-7	15	NA	TRBV7-9	TGTGCCAGCAGCGCTAATTTTAGTTGGGCCTACGAGCAGTACTTC	CASSANFSWAYEQYF
few	TRBJ1-2	15	NA	TRBV9	TGTGCCAGCAGCCCTCAAGCCTGGGGCCTGGATGGCTACACCTTC	CASSPQAWGLDGYTF
few	TRBJ2-4	18	TRBD1	TRBV6-1	TGTGCCAGCAGTGGCCCGGACAGGGGCTACCTAGCCAAAAACATTCAGTACTTC	CASSGPDRGYLAKNIQYF
NA	TRBJ1-4	12	NA	TRBV18	TGTGCCAGCTCACCCGGGAATGAAAAACTGTTTTTT	CASSPGNEKLFF
NA	TRBJ2-5	15	TRBD2	TRBV29-1	TGCAGCGTTGAAGATCCTCGGGGGGGCCAAGAGACCCAGTACTTC	CSVEDPRGGQETQYF
few	TRBJ1-5	14	NA	TRBV7-2	TGTGCCAGCAGTCGTCGGGACGGTTCTTCGCCCCAGCATTTT	CASSRRDGSSPQHF